This T cell receptor beta chain appears in the sequencing data of a study of blood T cell repertoires in COVID-19. In the study overall: Whether acute or convalescent, the COVID-19 samples came from the United States, Italy and Spain.

The study drew participants aged about 18 to 95 years from roughly 25 US areas. Participants were placed into cohorts based on the clinical history they reported. This CDR3 contains 14 residues. V was cut by 4 bases and J by 5 bases, with 15 bases left in between. Germline assignment: CDR1 SGDLS and CDR2 YYNGEE. Per the authors' pipeline: Estimation of nucleated cell counts was performed using reference gene primer amplification. TCRdb's copy holds only in-frame clones and misses some; the assay was immunoSEQ multiplex PCR. For V, J and clone size, that table is used; D and trimming come from the DNA. The sample lists 300,000 to 350,000 clones, approximately 85% occurring once.

Specimen: PBMCs or T cells enriched from blood (not recorded which). The rearrangement joins TRBV9 to TRBJ2-5; a weak D match, TRBD1 (5 bases). The clonotype originates from a man in his thirties or forties who had recovered from COVID-19. CDR3 in amino acids: CASSPHAPGETQYF. The DNA of the CDR3 is TGTGCCAGCAGCCCCCATGCCCCAGGGGAGACCCAGTACTTC.